This record covers a single TCR beta chain. The sample is drawn from a study of blood T cell repertoires in COVID-19. Repertoires were generated with immunoSEQ multiplex PCR, while TCRdb's copy carries only in-frame clones and drops some. The sample has approximately 300,000 clones; around 88% are singletons. V was clipped by 7 bases and J by 4 bases, with 16 bases between them. Germline values: CDR1 MNHEY, CDR2 SVGAGI. The CDR3 loop spans 14 amino acids. The receptor was derived from a man aged 35 to 55 with acute or convalescent COVID-19. Sequenced sample: peripheral blood. The genes are TRBV6-5 and TRBJ1-2, with a tentative D call TRBD1 (5 bases). The CDR3 nucleotides are TGTGCCAGCACCGACGGAGGGGCAGGCTATGGCTACACCTTC. Its protein product is CASTDGGAGYGYTF.